These T cell receptor beta chains were read from a single sample in a study of blood T cell repertoires in COVID-19. Generated by immunoSEQ multiplex PCR, the TCRdb table keeps only in-frame clones and is missing some. Counted here are 330,000 or so clones, over 75% occurring once; the ten biggest clones make up 1.5% to 2.5%. The specimen was PBMCs or T cells enriched from blood (not recorded which). All receptors derive from a man between 35 and 55 years old in a cohort exposed to, infected with or recovered from COVID-19 (not recorded which). Both conserved end residues are part of each CDR3. The D gene is left open where the match is weak. Clone sizes are given selectively: once, few, many, or a class where the clone is expanded.

size | J | D | V | CDR3 | DNA
- | TRBJ2-1 | - | TRBV5-1 | CASSLAPLDGYNEQFF | TGCGCCAGCAGCTTGGCCCCGCTAGACGGGTACAATGAGCAGTTCTTC
- | TRBJ2-1 | - | TRBV7-6 | CASSLAPRGNEQFF | TGTGCCAGCAGCTTAGCTCCCAGGGGAAATGAGCAGTTCTTC
few | TRBJ2-7 | TRBD1 | TRBV19 | CASSPRQGRLYEQYF | TGTGCCAGTAGTCCACGACAGGGGAGGCTCTACGAGCAGTACTTC
- | TRBJ2-5 | - | TRBV14 | CASSPTPKETQYF | TGTGCCAGCAGCCCGACACCAAAAGAGACCCAGTACTTC
- | TRBJ2-1 | - | TRBV7-3 | CASSPRGVNEQFF | TGTGCCAGCAGCCCCCGGGGAGTTAATGAGCAGTTCTTC
- | TRBJ2-3 | TRBD2 | TRBV7-9 | CASSFPSGGTDTQYF | TGTGCCAGCAGCTTCCCTAGCGGCGGCACAGATACGCAGTATTTT
- | TRBJ1-5 | - | TRBV3-1/TRBV3-2 | CASSQDVQGNQPQHF | TGTGCCAGCAGCCAAGATGTTCAGGGGAATCAGCCCCAGCATTTT
- | TRBJ2-6 | - | TRBV19 | CASTQGPGANVLTF | TGTGCCAGTACCCAGGGGCCTGGGGCCAACGTCCTGACTTTC
- | TRBJ1-1 | TRBD1 | TRBV10-1 | CASAQSTGGTEAFF | TGCGCCAGCGCACAATCGACAGGGGGGACTGAAGCTTTCTTT
- | TRBJ2-3 | TRBD2 | TRBV7-2 | CASSLREPDTQYF | TGTGCCAGCAGCTTGCGGGAGCCGGATACGCAGTATTTT
- | TRBJ2-7 | - | TRBV5-1 | CASSSGDSHRAYEQYF | TGCGCCAGCAGCTCGGGGGACAGTCATAGGGCGTACGAGCAGTACTTC
- | TRBJ1-5 | TRBD1 | TRBV6-2/TRBV6-3 | CASRPSTGPNQPQHF | TGTGCCAGCAGACCTTCGACAGGGCCCAATCAGCCCCAGCATTTT
- | TRBJ2-2 | - | TRBV30 | CAWSAALKRGTGELFF | TGTGCCTGGAGTGCTGCCCTCAAACGCGGCACCGGGGAGCTGTTTTTT
- | TRBJ2-2 | - | TRBV7-3 | CASSLTVQRWNTGELFF | TGTGCCAGCAGCTTAACGGTCCAGCGGTGGAACACCGGGGAGCTGTTTTTT
- | TRBJ2-7 | - | TRBV4-1 | CASSHLGGYEQYF | TGCGCCAGCAGCCACCTCGGGGGCTACGAGCAGTACTTC
- | TRBJ2-5 | TRBD2 | TRBV9 | CASSARGTSGSHTQYF | TGTGCCAGCAGCGCGAGGGGGACTAGCGGGAGTCACACCCAGTACTTC
- | TRBJ1-3 | - | TRBV6-5 | CASSNRNTIYF | TGTGCCAGCAGTAATAGAAACACCATATATTTT
once | TRBJ2-7 | TRBD1 | TRBV6-5 | CASSPDRDREQYF | TGTGCCAGCAGTCCCGACAGGGACCGCGAGCAGTACTTC
- | TRBJ2-3 | TRBD2 | TRBV5-8 | CASSLLPAGGPGGTQYF | TGTGCCAGCAGCTTGTTACCAGCGGGAGGTCCGGGGGGTACGCAGTATTTT
- | TRBJ2-7 | - | TRBV10-2 | CASRTRFHEQYF | TGCGCCAGCAGGACTAGATTTCACGAGCAGTACTTC
- | TRBJ2-1 | - | TRBV4-2 | CASSQRDSLGYNEQFF | TGTGCCAGCAGCCAAAGGGACTCCCTTGGGTACAATGAGCAGTTCTTC
once | TRBJ1-2 | TRBD1 | TRBV2 | CASSGRRGQGDASDYGYTF | TGTGCCAGCAGTGGACGTCGCGGACAGGGGGATGCGTCGGACTATGGCTACACCTTC
- | TRBJ1-1 | TRBD1 | TRBV5-5 | CASSTTTGYTEAFF | TGTGCCAGCAGCACCACGACAGGGTACACTGAAGCTTTCTTT
many | TRBJ1-2 | TRBD1 | TRBV19 | CASSRHGDRIVAGYGYTF | TGTGCCAGTAGTAGGCATGGGGACAGGATAGTTGCGGGGTATGGCTACACCTTC
- | TRBJ1-2 | - | TRBV5-1 | CASSLFAGPSLGYTF | TGCGCCAGCAGCTTGTTTGCGGGGCCCTCTTTGGGCTACACCTTC
- | TRBJ2-7 | TRBD1 | TRBV7-2 | CASKTGVSYEQYF | TGTGCCAGCAAGACAGGGGTCTCCTACGAGCAGTACTTC
- | TRBJ2-7 | - | TRBV3-1/TRBV3-2 | CASSQEGGYEQYF | TGTGCCAGCAGCCAAGAAGGGGGCTACGAGCAGTACTTC
- | TRBJ2-3 | - | TRBV27 | CASSLSPGGTDTQYF | TGTGCCAGCAGTTTATCGCCAGGGGGCACAGATACGCAGTATTTT
few | TRBJ2-5 | TRBD2 | TRBV10-3 | CAISESSGRAWETQYF | TGTGCCATCAGTGAGTCGAGCGGGAGGGCCTGGGAGACCCAGTACTTC
- | TRBJ2-2 | - | TRBV12-2 | CASRLKQGTFTGELFF | TGTGCAAGTCGCCTGAAACAGGGGACCTTCACCGGGGAGCTGTTTTTT
- | TRBJ2-1 | - | TRBV29-1 | CSVTGSYNEQFF | TGCAGCGTTACGGGGTCCTACAATGAGCAGTTCTTC
- | TRBJ1-3 | TRBD1 | TRBV11-2 | CASSLTDRAGNTIYF | TGTGCCAGCAGCTTAACGGACAGGGCCGGAAACACCATATATTTT
- | TRBJ2-7 | - | TRBV5-1 | CASSLDRPYEQYF | TGCGCCAGCAGCTTAGACAGACCCTACGAGCAGTACTTC
- | TRBJ1-1 | TRBD1 | TRBV11-2 | CASSYLQGLNTEAFF | TGTGCCAGCAGCTATCTACAGGGGCTGAACACTGAAGCTTTCTTT
- | TRBJ1-1 | - | TRBV5-1 | CASSNTRGSTEAFF | TGCGCCAGCAGCAACACCAGGGGCTCCACTGAAGCTTTCTTT
- | TRBJ2-1 | TRBD2 | TRBV5-1 | CASRNTQAGAIREQFF | TGCGCCAGCAGAAACACTCAAGCGGGAGCAATCAGGGAGCAGTTCTTC
- | TRBJ2-7 | - | TRBV28 | CASSLLAGLGEQYF | TGTGCCAGCAGTTTATTGGCAGGTTTAGGCGAGCAGTACTTC
- | TRBJ2-2 | TRBD2 | TRBV9 | CASSGTSGRQTGELFF | TGTGCCAGCAGCGGGACTAGCGGGAGACAAACCGGGGAGCTGTTTTTT
- | TRBJ2-7 | - | TRBV10-1 | CASSKDSYEQYF | TGCGCCAGCAGTAAAGACAGCTACGAGCAGTACTTC
- | TRBJ1-1 | TRBD1 | TRBV6-5 | CASSKRQGVTEAFF | TGTGCCAGCAGTAAACGACAGGGGGTCACTGAAGCTTTCTTT
- | TRBJ2-1 | TRBD1 | TRBV27 | CASSLSRDRRDEQFF | TGTGCCAGCAGTTTATCGAGGGACAGGCGCGATGAGCAGTTCTTC
- | TRBJ2-5 | - | TRBV20-1 | CSRARQETQYF | TGCAGTCGAGCACGTCAAGAGACCCAGTACTTC
few | TRBJ1-1 | - | TRBV11-3 | CAAWRMNTEAFF | TGTGCCGCATGGAGGATGAACACTGAAGCTTTCTTT
once | TRBJ2-1 | - | TRBV7-6 | CASSLAPSANEQFF | TGTGCCAGCAGCTTAGCCCCGAGTGCAAATGAGCAGTTCTTC
few | TRBJ2-2 | TRBD1 | TRBV18 | CASSPRTGNTGELFF | TGTGCCAGCTCGCCCCGGACAGGGAACACCGGGGAGCTGTTTTTT
- | TRBJ1-4 | - | TRBV5-1 | CASSRSGTNNEKLFF | TGCGCCAGCAGCAGATCCGGGACAAATAATGAAAAACTGTTTTTT
- | TRBJ2-1 | TRBD2 | TRBV5-8 | CASTPRTSSNEQFF | TGTGCCAGCACCCCGCGGACTAGTAGCAATGAGCAGTTCTTC
- | TRBJ2-4 | TRBD2 | TRBV30 | CASLRSASGRNIQYF | TGTGCCTCCCTACGGTCGGCTAGCGGTCGGAACATTCAGTACTTC
- | TRBJ1-2 | - | TRBV25-1 | CASSEWGRGGGYTF | TGTGCCAGCAGTGAATGGGGCAGGGGCGGAGGCTACACCTTC
- | TRBJ2-1 | - | TRBV11-2 | CASSLMRNNEQFF | TGTGCCAGCAGCTTAATGCGGAACAATGAGCAGTTCTTC
- | TRBJ2-2 | - | TRBV9 | CASSVDGGNTGELFF | TGTGCCAGCAGCGTAGATGGCGGGAACACCGGGGAGCTGTTTTTT
- | TRBJ2-7 | TRBD2 | TRBV18 | CASSPPQTGLGSYEQYF | TGTGCCAGCTCACCACCCCAAACCGGACTAGGGTCCTACGAGCAGTACTTC
once | TRBJ2-1 | TRBD1 | TRBV18 | CASSRTSGQAVWSYNEQFF | TGTGCCAGCTCACGAACCTCGGGACAGGCCGTCTGGTCCTACAATGAGCAGTTCTTC
- | TRBJ1-5 | - | TRBV30 | CAWSVQGRGRNQPQHF | TGTGCCTGGAGTGTACAAGGGAGAGGGCGCAATCAGCCCCAGCATTTT
- | TRBJ2-2 | - | TRBV27 | CASSLGGTANTGELFF | TGTGCCAGCAGTTTAGGGGGGACAGCGAACACCGGGGAGCTGTTTTTT